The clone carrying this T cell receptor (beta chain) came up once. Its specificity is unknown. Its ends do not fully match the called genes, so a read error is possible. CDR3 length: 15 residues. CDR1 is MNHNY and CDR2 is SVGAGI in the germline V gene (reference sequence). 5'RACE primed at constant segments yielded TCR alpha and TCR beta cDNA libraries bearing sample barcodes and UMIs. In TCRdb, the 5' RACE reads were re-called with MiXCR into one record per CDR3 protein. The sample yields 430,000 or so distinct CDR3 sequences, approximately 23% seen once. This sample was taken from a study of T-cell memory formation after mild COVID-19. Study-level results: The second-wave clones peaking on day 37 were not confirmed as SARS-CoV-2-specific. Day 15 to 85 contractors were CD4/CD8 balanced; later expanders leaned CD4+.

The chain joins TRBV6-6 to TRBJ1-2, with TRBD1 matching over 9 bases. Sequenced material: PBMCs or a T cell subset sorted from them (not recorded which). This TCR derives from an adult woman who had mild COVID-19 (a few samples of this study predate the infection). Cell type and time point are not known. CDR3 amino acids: CASSNRQGDSYGYTF. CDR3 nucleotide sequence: TGTGCCAGCAGTAATAGACAGGGGGATAGCTATGGCTACACATTC.